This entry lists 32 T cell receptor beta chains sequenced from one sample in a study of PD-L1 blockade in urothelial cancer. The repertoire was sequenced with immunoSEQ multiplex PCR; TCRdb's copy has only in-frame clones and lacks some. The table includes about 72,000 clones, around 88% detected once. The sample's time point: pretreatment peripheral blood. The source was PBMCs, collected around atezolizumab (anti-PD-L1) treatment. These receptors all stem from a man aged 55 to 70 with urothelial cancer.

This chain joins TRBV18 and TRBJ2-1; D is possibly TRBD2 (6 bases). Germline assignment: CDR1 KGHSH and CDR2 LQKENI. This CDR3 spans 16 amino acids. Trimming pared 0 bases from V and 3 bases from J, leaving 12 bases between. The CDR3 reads CASSPPGRSYYNEQFF. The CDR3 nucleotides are TGTGCCAGCTCACCACCGGGGAGGTCGTACTACAATGAGCAGTTCTTC. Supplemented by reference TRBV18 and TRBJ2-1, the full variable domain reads NAGVMQNPRHLVRRRGQEARLRCSPMKGHSHVYWYRQLPEEGLKFMVYLQKENIIDESGMPKERFSAEFPKEGPSILRIQQVVRGDSAAYFCASSPPGRSYYNEQFFGPGTRLTVL.

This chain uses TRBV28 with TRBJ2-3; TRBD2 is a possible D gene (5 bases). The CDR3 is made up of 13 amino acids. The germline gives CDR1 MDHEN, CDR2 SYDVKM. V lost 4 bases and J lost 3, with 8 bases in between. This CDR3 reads CASSSPGTDTQYF. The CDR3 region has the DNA TGTGCCAGCAGTTCCCCGGGGACAGATACGCAGTATTTT. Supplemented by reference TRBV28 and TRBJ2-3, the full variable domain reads DVKVTQSSRYLVKRTGEKVFLECVQDMDHENMFWYRQDPGLGLRLIYFSYDVKMKEKGDIPEGYSVSREKKERFSLILESASTNQTSMYLCASSSPGTDTQYFGPGTRLTVL.

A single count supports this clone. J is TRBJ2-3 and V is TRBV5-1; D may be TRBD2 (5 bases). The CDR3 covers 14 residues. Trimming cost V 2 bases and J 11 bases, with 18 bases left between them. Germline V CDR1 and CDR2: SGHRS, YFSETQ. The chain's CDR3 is CASSFQDHAEEQYF. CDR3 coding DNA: TGCGCCAGCAGCTTCCAGGACCATGCGGAGGAGCAGTATTTT.

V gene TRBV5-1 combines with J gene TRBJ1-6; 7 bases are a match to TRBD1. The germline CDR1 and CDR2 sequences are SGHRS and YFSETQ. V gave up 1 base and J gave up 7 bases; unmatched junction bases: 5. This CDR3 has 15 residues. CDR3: CASSLTGEHNSPLHF. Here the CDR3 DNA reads TGCGCCAGCAGCTTGACAGGGGAGCACAATTCACCCCTCCACTTT. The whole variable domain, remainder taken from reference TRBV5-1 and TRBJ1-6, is KAGVTQTPRYLIKTRGQQVTLSCSPISGHRSVSWYQQTPGQGLQFLFEYFSETQRNKGNFPGRFSGRQFSNSRSEMNVSTLELGDSALYLCASSLTGEHNSPLHFGNGTRLTVT.

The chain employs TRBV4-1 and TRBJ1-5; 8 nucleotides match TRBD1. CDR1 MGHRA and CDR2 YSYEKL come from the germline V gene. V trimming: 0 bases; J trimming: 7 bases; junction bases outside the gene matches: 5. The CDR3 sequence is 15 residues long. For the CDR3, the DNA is TGCGCCAGCAGCCAAGAAGGGACAGGTGACCAGCCCCAGCATTTT. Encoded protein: CASSQEGTGDQPQHF.

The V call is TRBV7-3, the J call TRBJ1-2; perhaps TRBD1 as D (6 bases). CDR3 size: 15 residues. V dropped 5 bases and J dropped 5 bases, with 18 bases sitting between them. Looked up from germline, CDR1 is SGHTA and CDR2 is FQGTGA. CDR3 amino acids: CASSPTQGGQYGYTF. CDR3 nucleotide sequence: TGTGCCAGCAGCCCGACACAGGGCGGTCAGTATGGCTACACCTTC. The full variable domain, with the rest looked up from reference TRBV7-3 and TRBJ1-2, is GAGVSQTPSNKVTEKGKYVELRCDPISGHTALYWYRQSLGQGPEFLIYFQGTGAADDSGLPNDRFFAVRPEGSVSTLKIQRTERGDSAVYLCASSPTQGGQYGYTFGSGTRLTVV.

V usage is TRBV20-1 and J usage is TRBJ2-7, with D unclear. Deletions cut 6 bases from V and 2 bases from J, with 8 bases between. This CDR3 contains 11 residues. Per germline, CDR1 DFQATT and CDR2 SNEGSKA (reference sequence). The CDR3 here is CSALVAYEQYF. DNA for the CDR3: TGCAGTGCCCTAGTTGCCTACGAGCAGTACTTC.

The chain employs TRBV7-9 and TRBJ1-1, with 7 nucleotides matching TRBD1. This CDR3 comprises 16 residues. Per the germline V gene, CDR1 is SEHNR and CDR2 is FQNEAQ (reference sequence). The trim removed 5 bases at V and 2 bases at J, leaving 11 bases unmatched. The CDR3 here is CASSRGIGGRNTEAFF. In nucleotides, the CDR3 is TGTGCCAGCAGCCGAGGAATAGGGGGCAGAAACACTGAAGCTTTCTTT. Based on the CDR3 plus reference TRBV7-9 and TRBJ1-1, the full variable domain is DTGVSQNPRHKITKRGQNVTFRCDPISEHNRLYWYRQTLGQGPEFLTYFQNEAQLEKSRLLSDRFSAERPKGSFSTLEIQRTEQGDSAMYLCASSRGIGGRNTEAFFGQGTRLTVV.

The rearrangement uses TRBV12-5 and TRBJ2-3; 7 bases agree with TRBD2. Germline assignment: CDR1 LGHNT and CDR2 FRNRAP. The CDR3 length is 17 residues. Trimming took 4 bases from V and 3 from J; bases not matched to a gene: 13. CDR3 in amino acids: CASGWARLAGLTDTQYF. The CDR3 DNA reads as TGTGCTAGTGGTTGGGCCCGACTAGCCGGCTTAACAGATACGCAGTATTTT. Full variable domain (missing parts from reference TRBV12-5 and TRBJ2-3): DARVTQTPRHKVTEMGQEVTMRCQPILGHNTVFWYRQTMMQGLELLAYFRNRAPLDDSGMPKDRFSAEMPDATLATLKIQPSEPRDSAVYFCASGWARLAGLTDTQYFGPGTRLTVL.

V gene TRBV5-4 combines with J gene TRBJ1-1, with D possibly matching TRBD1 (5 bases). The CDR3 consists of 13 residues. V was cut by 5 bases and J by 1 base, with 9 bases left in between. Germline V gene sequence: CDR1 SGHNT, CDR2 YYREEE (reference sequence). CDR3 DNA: TGTGCCAGCAGAGGACAACGGAACACTGAAGCTTTCTTT. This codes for CASRGQRNTEAFF.

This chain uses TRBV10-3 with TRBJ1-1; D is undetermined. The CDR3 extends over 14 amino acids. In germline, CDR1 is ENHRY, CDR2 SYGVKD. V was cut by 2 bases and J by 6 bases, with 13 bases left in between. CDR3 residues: CAISERDNWSEAFF. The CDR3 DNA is TGTGCCATCAGTGAGCGGGATAACTGGTCTGAAGCTTTCTTT.

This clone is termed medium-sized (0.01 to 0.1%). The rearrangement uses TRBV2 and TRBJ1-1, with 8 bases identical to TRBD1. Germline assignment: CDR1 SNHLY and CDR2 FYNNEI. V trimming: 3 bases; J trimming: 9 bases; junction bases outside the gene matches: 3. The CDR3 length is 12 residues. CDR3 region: CASSESGGKAFF. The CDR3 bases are TGTGCCAGCAGTGAGTCAGGGGGCAAAGCTTTCTTT.

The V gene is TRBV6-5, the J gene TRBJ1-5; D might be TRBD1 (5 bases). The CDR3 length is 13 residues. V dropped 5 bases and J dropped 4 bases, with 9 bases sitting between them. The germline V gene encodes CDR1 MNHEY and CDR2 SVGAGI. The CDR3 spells CASSRTPNQPQHF. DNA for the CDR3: TGTGCCAGCAGTCGGACACCAAATCAGCCCCAGCATTTT.

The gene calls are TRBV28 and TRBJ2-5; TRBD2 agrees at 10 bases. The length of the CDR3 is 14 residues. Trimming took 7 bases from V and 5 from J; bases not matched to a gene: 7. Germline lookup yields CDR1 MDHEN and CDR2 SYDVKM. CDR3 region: CASNQAGGRETQYF. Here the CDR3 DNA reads TGTGCCAGCAATCAAGCGGGGGGGCGCGAGACCCAGTACTTC. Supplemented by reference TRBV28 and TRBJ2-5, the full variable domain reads DVKVTQSSRYLVKRTGEKVFLECVQDMDHENMFWYRQDPGLGLRLIYFSYDVKMKEKGDIPEGYSVSREKKERFSLILESASTNQTSMYLCASNQAGGRETQYFGPGTRLLVL.

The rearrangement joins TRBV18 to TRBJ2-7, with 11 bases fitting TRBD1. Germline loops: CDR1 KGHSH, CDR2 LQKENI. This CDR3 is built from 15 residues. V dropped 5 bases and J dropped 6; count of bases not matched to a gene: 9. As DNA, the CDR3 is TGTGCCAGCTCATTCACTTCCGGGACAGGGGGCGAGCAGTACTTC. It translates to CASSFTSGTGGEQYF. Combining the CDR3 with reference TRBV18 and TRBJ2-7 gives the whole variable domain NAGVMQNPRHLVRRRGQEARLRCSPMKGHSHVYWYRQLPEEGLKFMVYLQKENIIDESGMPKERFSAEFPKEGPSILRIQQVVRGDSAAYFCASSFTSGTGGEQYFGPGTRLTVT.

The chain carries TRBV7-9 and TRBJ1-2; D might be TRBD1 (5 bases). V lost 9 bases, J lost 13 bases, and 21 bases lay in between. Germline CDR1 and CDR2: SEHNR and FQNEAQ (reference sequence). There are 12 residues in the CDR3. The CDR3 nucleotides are TGTGCCAGTAGTTACCAAGGGGCCGGGGGCACCTTC. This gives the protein CASSYQGAGGTF.

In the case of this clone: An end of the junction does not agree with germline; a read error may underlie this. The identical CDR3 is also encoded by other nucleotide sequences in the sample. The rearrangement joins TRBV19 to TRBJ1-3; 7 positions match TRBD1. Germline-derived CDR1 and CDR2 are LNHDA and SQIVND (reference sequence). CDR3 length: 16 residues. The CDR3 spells CASSIRQGPSGNTIYF. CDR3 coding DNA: TGTGCTAGTAGTATTCGACAGGGACCCTCTGGAAACACCATATATTTT.

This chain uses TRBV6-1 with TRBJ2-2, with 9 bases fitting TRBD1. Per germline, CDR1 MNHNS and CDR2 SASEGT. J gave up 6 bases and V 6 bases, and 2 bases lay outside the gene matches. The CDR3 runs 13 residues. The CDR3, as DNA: TGTGCCAGCAGGAACAGGGGGCCCGGGGAGCTGTTTTTT. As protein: CASRNRGPGELFF.

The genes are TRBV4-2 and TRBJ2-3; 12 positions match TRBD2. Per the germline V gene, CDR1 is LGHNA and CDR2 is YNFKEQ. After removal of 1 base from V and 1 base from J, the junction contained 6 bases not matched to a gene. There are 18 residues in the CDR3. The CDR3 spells CASSQAYASGGGTDTQYF. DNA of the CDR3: TGTGCCAGCAGCCAAGCTTACGCTAGCGGGGGGGGCACAGATACGCAGTATTTT.

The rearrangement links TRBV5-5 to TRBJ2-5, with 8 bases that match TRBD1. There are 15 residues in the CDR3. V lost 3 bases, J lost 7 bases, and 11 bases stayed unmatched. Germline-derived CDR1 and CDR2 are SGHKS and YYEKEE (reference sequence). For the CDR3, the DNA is TGTGCCAGCAGCTCCTGGGGACAGGCGAACCGGACCCAGTACTTC. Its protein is CASSSWGQANRTQYF. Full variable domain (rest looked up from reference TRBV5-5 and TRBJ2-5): DAGVTQSPTHLIKTRGQQVTLRCSPISGHKSVSWYQQVLGQGPQFIFQYYEKEERGRGNFPDRFSARQFPNYSSELNVNALLLGDSALYLCASSSWGQANRTQYFGPGTRLLVL.

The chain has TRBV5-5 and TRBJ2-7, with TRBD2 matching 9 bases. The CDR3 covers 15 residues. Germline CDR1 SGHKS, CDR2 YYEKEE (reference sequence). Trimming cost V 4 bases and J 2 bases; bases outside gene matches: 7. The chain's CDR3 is CASSLRGGRTYEQYF. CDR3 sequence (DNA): TGTGCCAGCAGCCTGCGGGGGGGCAGGACCTACGAGCAGTACTTC.

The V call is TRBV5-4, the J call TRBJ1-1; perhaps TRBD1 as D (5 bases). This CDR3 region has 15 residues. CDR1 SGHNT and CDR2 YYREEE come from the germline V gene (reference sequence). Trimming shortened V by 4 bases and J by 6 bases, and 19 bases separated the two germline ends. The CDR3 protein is CASSADDQGPAEAFF. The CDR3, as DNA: TGTGCCAGCAGCGCCGATGATCAGGGCCCAGCTGAAGCTTTCTTT.

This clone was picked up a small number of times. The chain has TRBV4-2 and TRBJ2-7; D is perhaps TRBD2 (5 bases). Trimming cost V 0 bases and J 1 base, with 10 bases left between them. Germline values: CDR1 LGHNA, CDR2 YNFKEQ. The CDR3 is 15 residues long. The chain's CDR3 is CASSQEFGVSYEQYF. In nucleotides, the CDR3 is TGTGCCAGCAGCCAAGAATTCGGGGTTTCCTACGAGCAGTACTTC.

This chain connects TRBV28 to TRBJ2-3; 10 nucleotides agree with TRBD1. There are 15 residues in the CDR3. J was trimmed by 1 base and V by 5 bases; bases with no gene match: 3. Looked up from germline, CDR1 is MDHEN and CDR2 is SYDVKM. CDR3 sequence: CASSRQGARTDTQYF. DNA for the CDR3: TGTGCCAGCAGTAGACAGGGGGCCCGCACAGATACGCAGTATTTT.

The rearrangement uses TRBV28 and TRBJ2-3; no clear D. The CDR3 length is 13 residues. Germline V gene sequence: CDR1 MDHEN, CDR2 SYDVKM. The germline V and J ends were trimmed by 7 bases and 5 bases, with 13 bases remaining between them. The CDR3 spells CASNRGPVDTQYF. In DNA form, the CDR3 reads TGTGCCAGCAATCGTGGCCCCGTAGATACGCAGTATTTT.

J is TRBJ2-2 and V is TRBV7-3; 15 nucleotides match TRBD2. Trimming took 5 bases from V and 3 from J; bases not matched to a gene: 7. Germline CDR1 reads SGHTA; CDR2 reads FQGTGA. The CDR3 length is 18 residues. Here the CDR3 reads CASSAGGLAGGDTGELFF. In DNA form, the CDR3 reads TGTGCCAGCAGCGCCGGGGGACTAGCGGGGGGTGACACCGGGGAGCTGTTTTTT.

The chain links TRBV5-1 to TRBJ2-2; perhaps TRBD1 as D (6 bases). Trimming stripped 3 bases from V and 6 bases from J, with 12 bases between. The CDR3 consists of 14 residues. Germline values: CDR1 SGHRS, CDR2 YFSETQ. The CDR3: CASSSLGAPGELFF. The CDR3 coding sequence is TGCGCCAGCAGCTCATTGGGGGCTCCCGGGGAGCTGTTTTTT.

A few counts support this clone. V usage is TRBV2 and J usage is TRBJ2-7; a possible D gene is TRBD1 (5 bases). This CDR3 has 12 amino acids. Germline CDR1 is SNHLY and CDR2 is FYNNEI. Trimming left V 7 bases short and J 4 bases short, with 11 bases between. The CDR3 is CASNYPGYEQYF. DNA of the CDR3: TGTGCCAGCAACTATCCAGGGTACGAGCAGTACTTC.

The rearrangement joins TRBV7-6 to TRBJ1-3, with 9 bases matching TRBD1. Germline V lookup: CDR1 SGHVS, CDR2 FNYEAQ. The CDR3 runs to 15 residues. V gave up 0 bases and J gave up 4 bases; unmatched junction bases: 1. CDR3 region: CASSLAGQGGNTIYF. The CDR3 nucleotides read TGTGCCAGCAGCTTAGCGGGACAGGGAGGAAACACCATATATTTT.

The CDR3 sequence: CAISVSVFSGNTIYF. For the CDR3, the DNA is TGTGCCATCAGCGTCAGTGTTTTCTCTGGAAACACCATATATTTT. The genes are TRBV10-3 and TRBJ1-3, with unresolved D. V was clipped by 6 bases and J by 0 bases, with 12 bases between them. This CDR3 comprises 15 residues. In germline, CDR1 is ENHRY, CDR2 SYGVKD.

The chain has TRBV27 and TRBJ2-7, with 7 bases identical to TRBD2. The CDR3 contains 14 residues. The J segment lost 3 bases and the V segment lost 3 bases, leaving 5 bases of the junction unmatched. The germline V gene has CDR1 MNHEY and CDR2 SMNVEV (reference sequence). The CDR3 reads CASSFTGGIYEQYF. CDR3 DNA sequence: TGTGCCAGCAGTTTTACGGGGGGTATCTACGAGCAGTACTTC.

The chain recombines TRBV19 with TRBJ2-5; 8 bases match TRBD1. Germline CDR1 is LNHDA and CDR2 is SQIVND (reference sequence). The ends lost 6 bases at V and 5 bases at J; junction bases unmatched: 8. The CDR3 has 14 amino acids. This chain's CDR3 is CASSPTTGAETQYF. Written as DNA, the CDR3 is TGTGCCAGTAGCCCAACGACAGGGGCTGAGACCCAGTACTTC.